A single T cell receptor beta chain is shown here with its context. This receptor's antigen is unknown. No much larger clone exists at a distance of one base, and base qualities are not known. This specimen comes from a study of control samples from healthy donors and cancer patients (dated by TCRdb to 2019 to 2021). Libraries were prepared through the immunoSEQ multiplex PCR assay. Here the immuneACCESS table is served through TCRdb, limited to in-frame sequences with V and J called. Missing clones are a known gap in these copies; in checked studies unresolved V genes cover under half, and the rest lacks a known reason. The sample table contains 85,000 to 100,000 clones; only one count was recorded for 90% to 95% of them. The top ten clones comprise around 8.5% of the sample. The TCR comes from a man younger than 35 in good health. Material for sequencing was blood.

The sequenced DNA: TGTGCCAGCAGCGGAACAGGGTCCTCCTACGAGCAGTACTTC. It is translated as CASSGTGSSYEQYF. The rearranged chain carries TRBV9 and TRBJ2-7; the D gene is perhaps TRBD1, from 6 matching bases. V and J lose 3 bases and 0 bases, and a span of 10 bases separates them. The CDR3 sequence holds 14 residues, the cysteine and phenylalanine included. CDR3 DNA only is kept here, 42 bases in frame from base 1. The germline V gene specifies SGDLS as CDR1 and YYNGEE as CDR2.